Reported below is one TCR beta chain. Trimming stripped 4 bases from V and 2 bases from J, with 14 bases between. CDR1 is SGHTA and CDR2 is FQGNSA in the germline V gene. There are 15 residues in the CDR3. This record comes from a study of T-cell reconstitution after alpha-beta-depleted transplantation in children. Preparing the TCRbeta library involved the use of unique molecular identifiers. From the PCR reads, TCRdb called clonotypes with MiXCR, one entry per CDR3 protein. The profile shows about 480,000 distinct CDR3 sequences, around 13% of them singletons. This TCR was sampled from a human donor who donated a stem cell graft to a child with combined immunodeficiency. The V and J genes are TRBV7-2 and TRBJ2-5; D remains unclear. Specimen: PBMCs from the stem cell graft donor, collected from the stem cell graft. The CDR3 sequence: CASSWIGVSQETQYF. The CDR3 DNA reads TGTGCCAGCAGCTGGATAGGCGTTTCTCAAGAGACCCAGTACTTC.